The entry that follows covers one TCR beta chain sequence. Germline V lookup: CDR1 SGHRS, CDR2 YFSETQ. The CDR3 length is 14 residues. Between the trimmed V and J ends, which lost 2 bases and 12 bases, there was a span of 15 bases. In the authors' workflow: Reference gene primer amplification gave estimated nucleated cell counts. TCRdb's copy holds only in-frame clones and misses some; the assay was immunoSEQ multiplex PCR. That table gives V, J and clone size, and the DNA gave D and trimming. This sample yields hundreds of thousands of clones, of which 65% to 85% are seen a single time; under 4.5% belongs to the top ten. The data were obtained in a study of blood T cell repertoires in COVID-19. Study-level information: Samples of COVID-19 (acute and convalescent) were obtained from the United States, Italy and Spain. T cells, B-cell-depleted T cells, or PBMCs supplied cDNA or gDNA.

Material for sequencing was peripheral blood. This chain uses TRBV5-1 with TRBJ2-6; possibly TRBD2 for D (6 bases). This TCR was sampled from a woman aged 40 to 55 with active or convalescent COVID-19. The CDR3 DNA sequence: TGCGCCAGCAGCTTAGTCGGGGGTGATACCGTCCTGACTTTC. Its protein product is CASSLVGGDTVLTF.